This T cell receptor (beta chain) was recovered during a study of vaccination effects on CD4 cells after COVID-19 (dated by TCRdb to between 2022 and 2023). About the full investigation: Each participant got two doses of an mRNA SARS-CoV-2 vaccine, either BNT162b2 or mRNA-1273. In both COVID-19 convalescent patients and infection-naive vaccine recipients, the study compared SARS-CoV-2 spike-specific CD4+ TCR repertoires from before mRNA vaccination with those from after it. A total of some eleven COVID-19 convalescent patients and several SARS-CoV-2-naive healthy vaccine recipients were included in the full study. Cultures from other donors in the study were sequenced with the Oncomine TCR Beta short-read assay on an Illumina iSeq 100. What the authors observed across the whole study: At late post-vaccination timepoints, both infection-induced and vaccine-induced clones showed marked clonal contraction, consistent with waning T cell responses. Among healthy vaccine recipients, nearly all vaccine-induced clones were SARS-CoV-2 mono-reactive, and only 1 of 255 was cross-reactive with common cold coronaviruses. Only a small number of convalescent patients were included, and no early post-infection timepoints were available, which limited the study.

According to the germline V gene (reference sequence), CDR1 reads LGHDT and CDR2 reads YNNKEL. Trimming costs V 0 bases and J 5 bases, and their ends lie 10 bases apart. Reading from cysteine to phenylalanine, the CDR3 counts 14 amino acids. Of all the DNA, just the CDR3 is kept, 42 bases in frame from base 1. Library generation was performed with the immunoSEQ multiplex PCR assay. TCR beta CDR3 sequencing was performed on DNA from the cultured, isolated CD4+ T cells. The source study handled its data this way. Non-productive TCR sequences were discarded, and reads were trimmed to the CDR3 region, with only CDR3s of 7 or more amino acids retained. The MANAFEST web app was used to pick out antigen-specific clonotypes by comparing their expansion in peptide wells with that in reference cultures. For clones to be considered positive, expansion at FDR<0.05 versus reference and all other wells, an odds ratio above 5, and a frequency above 0.1% in two replicate wells were required. Cross-reactive clonotypes were defined as significantly expanded in SARS-CoV-2 spike wells and in at least one common cold coronavirus spike condition. CDR3 similarity was assessed by Levenshtein distance with the stringdist R package, and unrooted trees were built with ape in R 3.6.1. In TCRdb, the immuneACCESS table is reduced to in-frame sequences with V and J assigned. These tables do not hold every clone; where another copy was compared, an unresolved V gene accounts for under half, and the others remain unexplained. The DNA gave D and trimming, while V, J and clone size come from that table. Here the sample has about 70,000 clones; under 90% occur a single time. The top ten hold 9% to 15% of the sample.

Of note for this clone: It has no known antigen specificity. Per-base qualities were not stored, and no clone one base away is much larger.

In the ViraFEST assay, PBMC were stimulated with viral peptide pools, and antigen-specific CD4+ T cell clonotypes were then identified by expansion using TCR sequencing. After around eleven days of culture, CD4+ T cells were isolated with the EasySep CD4+ T cell isolation kit. The absence of prior SARS-CoV-2 infection in healthy vaccine recipients was confirmed by negative nucleocapsid antibodies before and after vaccination. Approximately 2 million PBMC per well were cultured with about 9 ug/ml peptides in IMDM containing approximately 4.6% human AB serum, about 9.7 IU/ml IL-2 and gentamicin. Half of the culture medium was replaced with fresh IL-2-containing medium on days 3 and 7. Unless noted otherwise, every peptide stimulation condition was cultured in triplicate wells. Using Ficoll-Paque Plus gradient centrifugation, PBMC were separated from whole blood and then either used fresh or cryopreserved at -140C. Overlapping peptide pools spanned the spike proteins of SARS-CoV-2 and the common cold coronaviruses HCoV-NL63, HCoV-OC43 and HCoV-229E. The QIAamp micro DNA kit was used to extract genomic DNA from the cultured CD4+ T cells.

The material was CD4+ T cells from PBMCs cultured with SARS-CoV-2 spike peptides, obtained before COVID-19 vaccination. The label giving this sample's cell subset or site can be read as: SARS-CoV-2 spike overlapping peptide pool stimulation. The receptor comes from a human donor who received a COVID-19 vaccine. Recombination connected TRBV3-1 (or the pseudogene TRBV3-2) to TRBJ1-2, with TRBD1 as a weak D call on 6 bases. The CDR3: CASSQDPTGYGYTF. The DNA sequence is TGTGCCAGCAGCCAAGACCCAACAGGGTATGGCTACACCTTC.